This TCR beta chain was documented in a study of T cells after yellow fever vaccination. TCR cDNA was made by 5'RACE template switching, adding a universal primer site and UMIs. TCRdb used MiXCR to reprocess the 5' RACE reads, holding one entry per CDR3 protein. The profile shows roughly 100,000 distinct CDR3 sequences, approximately 9% of them singletons. Study observations and caveats: A secondary response was less intense yet reached its peak sooner, at day 5 versus 15. Clones that expanded after primary vaccination mostly reappeared after the booster (roughly 96% CD4, 70% to 90% CD8).

The sequencing used CD8+ T cells not binding an NS4B(214-222) dextramer, sorted from PBMCs, collected approximately 15 days after the first yellow fever vaccination. The sequence came from a man between 18 and 29 years old who received the YFV17D yellow fever vaccine.

As DNA, the CDR3 is TGTGCCAGCAGCGTACGGGACACCCCCTACAATGAGCAGTTCTTC. Residues: CASSVRDTPYNEQFF. The genes are TRBV9 and TRBJ2-1, with D possibly matching TRBD1 (6 bases). Germline-derived CDR1 and CDR2 are SGDLS and YYNGEE. V lost 1 base and J 2 bases, leaving 10 bases between the germline ends. CDR3 length: 15 amino acids.